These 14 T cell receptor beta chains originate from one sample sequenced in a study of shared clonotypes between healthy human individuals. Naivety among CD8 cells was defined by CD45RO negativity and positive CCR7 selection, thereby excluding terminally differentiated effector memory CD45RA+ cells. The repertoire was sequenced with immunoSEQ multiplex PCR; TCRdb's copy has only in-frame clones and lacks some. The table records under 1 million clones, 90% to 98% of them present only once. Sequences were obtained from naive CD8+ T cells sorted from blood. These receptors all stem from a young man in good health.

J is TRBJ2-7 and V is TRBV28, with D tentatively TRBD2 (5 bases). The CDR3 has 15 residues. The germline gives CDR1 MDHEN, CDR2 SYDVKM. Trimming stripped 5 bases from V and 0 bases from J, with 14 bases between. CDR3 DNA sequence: TGTGCCAGCAGTACGACCCGACTACCCTCCTACGAGCAGTACTTC. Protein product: CASSTTRLPSYEQYF.

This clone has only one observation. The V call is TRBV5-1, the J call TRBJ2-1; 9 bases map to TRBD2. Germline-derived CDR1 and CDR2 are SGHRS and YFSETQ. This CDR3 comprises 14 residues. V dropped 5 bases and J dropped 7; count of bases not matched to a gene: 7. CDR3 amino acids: CASSGTSQWNEQFF. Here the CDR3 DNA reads TGCGCCAGCAGTGGGACTAGCCAATGGAATGAGCAGTTCTTC.

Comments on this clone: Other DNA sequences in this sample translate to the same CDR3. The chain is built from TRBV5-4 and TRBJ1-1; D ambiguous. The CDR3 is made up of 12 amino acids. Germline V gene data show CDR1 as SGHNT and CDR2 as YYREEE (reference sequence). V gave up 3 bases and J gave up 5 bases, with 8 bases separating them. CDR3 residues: CASSWGGTEAFF. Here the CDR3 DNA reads TGTGCCAGCAGCTGGGGTGGAACTGAAGCTTTCTTT.

CDR3 region: CASYRTVGGYTF. The DNA for the CDR3 is TGTGCCAGCTACCGCACGGTTGGCGGCTACACCTTC. This sequence joins TRBV9 and TRBJ1-2; D is unresolved. Trimming shortened V by 7 bases and J by 8 bases, and 15 bases separated the two germline ends. The V gene's germline CDR1 is SGDLS and CDR2 YYNGEE. CDR3 length: 12 amino acids. The full variable domain, with the rest looked up from reference TRBV9 and TRBJ1-2, is DSGVTQTPKHLITATGQRVTLRCSPRSGDLSVYWYQQSLDQGLQFLIQYYNGEERAKGNILERFSAQQFPDLHSELNLSSLELGDSALYFCASYRTVGGYTFGSGTRLTVV.

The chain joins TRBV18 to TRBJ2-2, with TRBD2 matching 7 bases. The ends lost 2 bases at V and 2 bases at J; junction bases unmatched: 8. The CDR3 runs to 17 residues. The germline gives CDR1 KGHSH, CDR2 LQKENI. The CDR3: CASSPETTSSNTGELFF. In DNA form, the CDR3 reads TGTGCCAGCTCACCAGAGACGACTAGCTCCAACACCGGGGAGCTGTTTTTT.

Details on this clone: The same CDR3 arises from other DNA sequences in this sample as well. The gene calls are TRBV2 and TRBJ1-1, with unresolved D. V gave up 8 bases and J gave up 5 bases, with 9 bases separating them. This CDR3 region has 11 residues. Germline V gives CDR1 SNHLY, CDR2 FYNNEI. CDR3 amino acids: CASRGRTEAFF. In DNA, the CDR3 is TGTGCCAGCCGCGGACGGACTGAAGCTTTCTTT.

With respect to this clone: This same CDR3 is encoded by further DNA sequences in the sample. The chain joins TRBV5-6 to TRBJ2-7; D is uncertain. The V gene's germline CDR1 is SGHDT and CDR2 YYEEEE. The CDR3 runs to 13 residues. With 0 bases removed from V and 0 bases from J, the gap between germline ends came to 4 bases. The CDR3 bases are TGTGCCAGCAGCTTGGTCAGCTCCTACGAGCAGTACTTC. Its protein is CASSLVSSYEQYF.

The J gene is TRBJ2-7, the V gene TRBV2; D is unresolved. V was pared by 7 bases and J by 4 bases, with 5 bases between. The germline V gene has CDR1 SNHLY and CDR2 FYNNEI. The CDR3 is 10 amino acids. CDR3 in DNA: TGTGCCAGCATTGGTTACGAGCAGTACTTC. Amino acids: CASIGYEQYF.

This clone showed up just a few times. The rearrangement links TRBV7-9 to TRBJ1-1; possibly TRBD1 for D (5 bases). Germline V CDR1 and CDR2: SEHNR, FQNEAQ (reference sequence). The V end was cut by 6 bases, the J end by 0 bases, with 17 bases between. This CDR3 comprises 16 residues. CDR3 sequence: CASSRYGTDMNTEAFF. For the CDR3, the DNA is TGTGCCAGCAGTCGGTATGGGACCGATATGAACACTGAAGCTTTCTTT.

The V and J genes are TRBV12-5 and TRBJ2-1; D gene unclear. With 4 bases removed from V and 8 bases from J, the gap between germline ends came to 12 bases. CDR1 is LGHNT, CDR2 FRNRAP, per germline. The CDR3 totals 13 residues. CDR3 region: CASGSSLWDEQFF. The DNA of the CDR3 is TGTGCTAGTGGTTCTTCACTTTGGGATGAGCAGTTCTTC.

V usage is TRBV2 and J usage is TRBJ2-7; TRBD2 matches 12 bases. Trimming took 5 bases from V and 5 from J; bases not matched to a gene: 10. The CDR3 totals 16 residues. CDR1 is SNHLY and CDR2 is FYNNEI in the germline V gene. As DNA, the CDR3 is TGTGCCAGCAGTAGAAGACTAGCGGGAGTATTGAACGAGCAGTACTTC. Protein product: CASSRRLAGVLNEQYF.

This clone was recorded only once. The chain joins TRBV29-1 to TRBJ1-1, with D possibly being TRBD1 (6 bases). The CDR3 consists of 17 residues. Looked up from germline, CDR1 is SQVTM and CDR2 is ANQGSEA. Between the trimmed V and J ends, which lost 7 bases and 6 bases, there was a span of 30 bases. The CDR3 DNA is TGCAGCGCCGGACACGGGGGGCCGGGGGGCATCGGTCCTGAAGCTTTCTTT. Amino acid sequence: CSAGHGGPGGIGPEAFF.

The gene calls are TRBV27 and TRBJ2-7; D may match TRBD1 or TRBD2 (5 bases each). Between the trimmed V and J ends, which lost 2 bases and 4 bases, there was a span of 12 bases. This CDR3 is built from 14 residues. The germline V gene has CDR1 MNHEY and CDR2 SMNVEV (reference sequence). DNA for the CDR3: TGTGCCAGCAGTTTAGGGACCCAACGTTACGAGCAGTACTTC. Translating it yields CASSLGTQRYEQYF.

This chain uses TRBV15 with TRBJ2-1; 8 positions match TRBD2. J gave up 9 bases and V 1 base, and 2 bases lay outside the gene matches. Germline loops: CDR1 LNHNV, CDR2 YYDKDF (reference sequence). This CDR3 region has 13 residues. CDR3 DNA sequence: TGTGCCACCAGCAGAGTTAGCGGGGTTGAGCAGTTCTTC. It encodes CATSRVSGVEQFF. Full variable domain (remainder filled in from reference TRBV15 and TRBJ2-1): DAMVIQNPRYQVTQFGKPVTLSCSQTLNHNVMYWYQQKSSQAPKLLFHYYDKDFNNEADTPDNFQSRRPNTSFCFLDIRSPGLGDTAMYLCATSRVSGVEQFFGPGTRLTVL.